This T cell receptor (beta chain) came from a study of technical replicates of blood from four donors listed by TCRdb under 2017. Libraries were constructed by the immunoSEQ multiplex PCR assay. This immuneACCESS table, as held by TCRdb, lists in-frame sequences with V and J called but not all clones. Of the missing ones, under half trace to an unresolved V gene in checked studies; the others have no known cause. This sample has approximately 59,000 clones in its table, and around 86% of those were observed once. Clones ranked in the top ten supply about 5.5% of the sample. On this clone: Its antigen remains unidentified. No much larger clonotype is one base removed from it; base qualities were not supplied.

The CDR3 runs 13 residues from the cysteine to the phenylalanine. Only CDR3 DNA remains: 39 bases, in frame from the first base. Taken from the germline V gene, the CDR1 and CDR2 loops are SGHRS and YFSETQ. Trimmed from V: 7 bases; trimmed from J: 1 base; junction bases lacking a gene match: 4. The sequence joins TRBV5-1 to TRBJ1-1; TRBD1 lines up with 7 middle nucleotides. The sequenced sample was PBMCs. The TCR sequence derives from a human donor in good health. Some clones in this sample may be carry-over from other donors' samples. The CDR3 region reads CASGDRWNTEAFF. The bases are TGCGCCAGCGGGGACAGATGGAACACTGAAGCTTTCTTT.